The entry that follows covers one TCR beta chain sequence. The antigen is not known. Assay: immunoSEQ multiplex PCR; the TCRdb copy retains only in-frame clones and omits some. The table shows around 71,000 clones, with 65% to 85% occurring only once. The entry originates in a study of vaccination effects on CD4 cells after COVID-19. General observations from the study: Relatively few convalescent patients took part in the study, which had no early post-infection timepoints. Clones that were induced by infection or by vaccine showed marked contraction late after vaccination.

Ahead of sequencing, the ViraFEST assay grew antigen-specific CD4+ T cells using viral peptide pools. Investigators separated out CD4+ T cells once around eleven days of culture had passed. Testing of the vaccine recipients showed negative nucleocapsid antibodies and no prior SARS-CoV-2 infection. Wells of around 2.2 million PBMC each were grown with 10 IU/ml IL-2 and about 9.6 ug/ml peptides. Cultures got half-medium changes with IL-2 on days 3 and 7. Trimming left V 6 bases short and J 4 bases short, with 16 bases between. This CDR3 has 15 residues. From germline, CDR1 is KGHSH and CDR2 LQKENI. The sequences come from CD4+ T cells from PBMCs cultured with HCoV-OC43 spike peptides, collected before COVID-19 vaccination. Subset meaning: HCoV-OC43 spike overlapping peptide pool stimulation. The receptor was derived from a human donor who received a COVID-19 vaccine. The chain couples TRBV18 to TRBJ1-5; D is ambiguous. In DNA, the CDR3 is TGTGCCAGCTCCGATAATCTGGCGGCGAATCAGCCCCAGCATTTT. Translated, it gives CASSDNLAANQPQHF.